The 13 T cell receptor beta chains listed next were all sequenced from one sample in a study of sequential checkpoint blockade in melanoma. Indicated treatment: randomized to nivolumab then ipilimumab (arm A) or the reverse (arm B). The assay was immunoSEQ multiplex PCR, and TCRdb's table has in-frame clones only and misses some. The table has about 12,000 clones, under 30% seen once. The sample here was tumor tissue (inferred from file names), taken from a patient given nivolumab and ipilimumab in sequence. The source of these receptors is a human donor with melanoma.

The J gene is TRBJ1-1, the V gene TRBV9, with D unclear. Germline V gene data show CDR1 as SGDLS and CDR2 as YYNGEE. V was trimmed by 0 bases and J by 2 bases, leaving 14 bases between them. There are 16 residues in the CDR3. The CDR3 bases are TGTGCCAGCAGCGTAGAACTTTTCCTCGACAACACTGAAGCTTTCTTT. This codes for CASSVELFLDNTEAFF.

This clone was found a few times. This chain uses TRBV10-2 with TRBJ2-3, with D unresolved. From germline, CDR1 is WSHSY and CDR2 SAAADI. The ends were cut back, 7 bases at V and 1 base at J, with 12 bases in the middle. This CDR3 has 14 residues. The CDR3 DNA sequence: TGCGCCAGCATAAGTCTAGACGGCACAGATACGCAGTATTTT. Translating it yields CASISLDGTDTQYF.

In its sample, this clone was seen a few times. The CDR3 is CASSYSAGVSNTQYF. The CDR3 DNA reads TGTGCCAGCAGTTACTCAGCTGGGGTATCGAATACGCAGTATTTT. J is TRBJ2-3 and V is TRBV6-8; D ambiguous. The length of the CDR3 is 15 residues. The germline CDR1 and CDR2 sequences are MNHGY and SAAAGT. With 0 bases removed from V and 7 bases from J, the gap between germline ends came to 14 bases.

The chain couples TRBV23-1 to TRBJ1-4; TRBD1 matches at 7 bases. TRBV23-1 is recorded as an ORF, its role being uncertain. This CDR3 has 17 amino acids. Trimming at V came to 2 bases and at J to 0 bases, leaving 6 bases not matched to a gene. The CDR3: CASSQHRGPATNEKLFF. Written as DNA, the CDR3 is TGCGCCAGCAGTCAACACAGGGGTCCTGCAACTAATGAAAAACTGTTTTTT.

This clone is medium-sized. The chain recombines TRBV1 with TRBJ1-6; TRBD1, the table's D call, was not compared with the DNA. TRBV1 is assigned pseudogene status. The CDR3 covers 16 residues. In nucleotides, the CDR3 is TGCACCAGCATTCCTTACAGGGGACCCTATAATTCACCCCTCCACTTT. Protein: CTSIPYRGPYNSPLHF.

This clone was found a few times. The chain joins TRBV11-3 to TRBJ1-1; D is possibly TRBD1 (6 bases). Per germline, CDR1 SGHNT and CDR2 YENEEA. The CDR3 has 20 residues. V lost 5 bases and J 1 base, leaving 29 bases between the germline ends. For the CDR3, the DNA is TGTGCCAGCAGCCCGACGGGTTCATGGGCGGGGGGCGGCCGGAACACTGAAGCTTTCTTT. Translating gives CASSPTGSWAGGGRNTEAFF.

This clone was counted only a few times. This chain links TRBV6-8 with TRBJ2-1, with D uncertain. The CDR3 is made up of 14 amino acids. CDR1 and CDR2 from the germline V gene are MNHGY and SAAAGT. Between the trimmed V and J ends, which lost 5 bases and 4 bases, there was a span of 12 bases. The CDR3 region has the DNA TGTGCCAGCAGTATCGCCCAAGGGTACAATGAGCAGTTCTTC. Translating it yields CASSIAQGYNEQFF.

This clone qualifies as large. This chain joins TRBV6-1 and TRBJ1-1; TRBD1 is a possible D gene (6 bases). Germline assignment: CDR1 MNHNS and CDR2 SASEGT. This CDR3 is 16 amino acids long. Trimming pared 1 base from V and 4 bases from J, leaving 16 bases between. CDR3 sequence: CASSEGPTGRGTEAFF. DNA for the CDR3: TGTGCCAGCAGTGAAGGGCCTACAGGGCGTGGCACTGAAGCTTTCTTT.

A few counts support this clone. The chain carries TRBV23-1 and TRBJ2-1, with D perhaps TRBD1 or TRBD2 (6 bases each). TRBV23-1 is an open reading frame whose function is uncertain. With 3 bases removed from V and 1 base from J, the gap between germline ends came to 19 bases. CDR3 size: 18 residues. Here the CDR3 reads CASSHRCKGGRSYNEQFF. The CDR3 DNA sequence: TGCGCCAGCAGTCATCGATGTAAGGGGGGTAGATCCTACAATGAGCAGTTCTTC.

The chain combines TRBV5-1 with TRBJ1-2; D unclear. V was shortened by 0 bases and J by 8 bases, with 17 bases between the two germline ends. Germline V gene lookup returns CDR1 SGHRS and CDR2 YFSETQ. This CDR3 comprises 15 residues. CDR3 DNA: TGCGCCAGCAGCTTGGCTTCAGCCTCTATGGAAGGCTACACCTTC. Protein: CASSLASASMEGYTF.

This clone showed up many times. The chain couples TRBV11-3 to TRBJ1-5; TRBD1 matches at 7 bases. V gave up 4 bases and J gave up 2 bases; unmatched junction bases: 2. The germline V gene has CDR1 SGHNT and CDR2 YENEEA. This CDR3 has 14 residues. The CDR3 loop reads CASSSGTGNQPQHF. The DNA of the CDR3 is TGTGCCAGCAGCTCCGGGACAGGCAATCAGCCCCAGCATTTT.

At least ten counts were recorded for this clone. V is TRBV11-3 and J is TRBJ2-5; 7 nucleotides line up with TRBD2. The CDR3 is 15 amino acids. Germline CDR1 reads SGHNT; CDR2 reads YENEEA. The ends lost 3 bases at V and 4 bases at J; junction bases unmatched: 8. For the CDR3, the DNA is TGTGCCAGCAGCTTCGGGGAGGGTGCGGGAGAGACCCAGTACTTC. Its translation is CASSFGEGAGETQYF.

The sample holds a few counts of this clone. Relative to the germline gene, one junction end is altered; a read error may explain this. The chain links TRBV15 to TRBJ1-1; tentatively, D is TRBD1 (5 bases). The germline gives CDR1 LNHNV, CDR2 YYDKDF (reference sequence). This CDR3 has 15 residues. The CDR3 DNA reads as TGTGCCAGCAGCTTCCGTCAAGGGGCTAACACTGAAGCTTTCTTT. This codes for CASSFRQGANTEAFF.